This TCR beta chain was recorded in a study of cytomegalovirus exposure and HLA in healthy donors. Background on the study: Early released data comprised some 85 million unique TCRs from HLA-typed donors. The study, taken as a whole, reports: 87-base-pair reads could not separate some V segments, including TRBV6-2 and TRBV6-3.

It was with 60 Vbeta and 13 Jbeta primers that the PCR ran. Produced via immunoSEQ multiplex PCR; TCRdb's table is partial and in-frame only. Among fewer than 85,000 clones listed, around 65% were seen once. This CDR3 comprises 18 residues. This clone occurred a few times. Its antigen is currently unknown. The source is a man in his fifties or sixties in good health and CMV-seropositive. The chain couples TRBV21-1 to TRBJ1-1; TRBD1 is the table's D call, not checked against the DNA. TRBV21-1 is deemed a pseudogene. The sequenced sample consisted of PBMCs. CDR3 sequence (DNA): TGTGCCAGCAGCAAAGTCGAGGGGGCGATAGAGGGCAACACTGAAGCTTTCTTT. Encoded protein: CASSKVEGAIEGNTEAFF.